The entry below gives a single TCR beta chain sequence along with its context. Generated by immunoSEQ multiplex PCR, the TCRdb table keeps only in-frame clones and is missing some. The sample consists of tens of thousands of clones, 88% of them appearing once. These data belong to a study of OX40 agonist ivuxolimab in advanced cancers. V lost 6 bases, J lost 0 bases, and 12 bases lay in between. The CDR3 contains 15 residues. CDR1 MNHEY and CDR2 SVGAGI come from the germline V gene. On cycle 4 day 1 and cycle 7 day 1, as well as at baseline, blood was sampled. This chain uses TRBV6-5 with TRBJ1-5, with D tentatively TRBD1 (6 bases). The receptor was isolated from an adult with an advanced solid tumor such as melanoma, head and neck, liver or kidney cancer. This material consisted of CD4+ or CD8+ T cells sorted from blood, taken in a trial of the OX40 agonist ivuxolimab. This chain's CDR3 is CASSPDSYSNQPQHF. CDR3 sequence (DNA): TGTGCCAGCAGCCCGGACAGCTATAGCAATCAGCCCCAGCATTTT.